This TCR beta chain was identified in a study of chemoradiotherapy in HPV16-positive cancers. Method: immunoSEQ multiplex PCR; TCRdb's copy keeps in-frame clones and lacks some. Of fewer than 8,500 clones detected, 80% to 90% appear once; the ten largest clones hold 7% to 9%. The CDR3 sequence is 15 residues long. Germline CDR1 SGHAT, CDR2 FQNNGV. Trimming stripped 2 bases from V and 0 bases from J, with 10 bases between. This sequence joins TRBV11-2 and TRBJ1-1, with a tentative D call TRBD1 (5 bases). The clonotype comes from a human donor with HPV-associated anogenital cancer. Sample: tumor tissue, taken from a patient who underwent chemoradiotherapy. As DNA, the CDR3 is TGTGCCAGCAGCTTAAGTGCGACAGTGAACACTGAAGCTTTCTTT. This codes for CASSLSATVNTEAFF.